The following is a T cell receptor (beta chain) sequence with its context. Its cognate antigen is unknown. The sample belongs to a study of T cells in localized non-small cell lung cancer. General observations from the study: A single tumor region was sequenced, leaving heterogeneity possible. Compared with tumor, uninvolved adjacent lung displayed greater T cell clonality, ranking highest overall. Appearing in adjacent lung were a median about 60 of the top 100 tumor clones. Longer survival (overall) was linked to higher T cell density in blood.

Here immunoSEQ multiplex PCR was the method, and the copy in TCRdb shows in-frame clones only, minus some. The sample includes under 10,000 clones, less than 95% of them seen just once. CDR3 length: 13 amino acids. Germline V lookup: CDR1 ENHRY, CDR2 SYGVKD. V was clipped by 1 base and J by 6 bases, with 7 bases between them. The source of this sequence is a male donor at least 60 years old with stage III squamous cell lung carcinoma. This specimen was peripheral blood, taken before any cancer treatment. V is TRBV10-3 and J is TRBJ2-1, with TRBD2 as a possible D gene (5 bases). The CDR3 spells CAISELGSNEQFF. DNA for the CDR3: TGTGCCATCAGTGAGTTGGGGAGCAATGAGCAGTTCTTC.